One and the same sample provided the 8 T cell receptor beta chains below, sequenced in a study of vaccination and CD4 T cells after COVID-19 (dated by TCRdb to 2022 to 2024). The meaning of the sample's treatment or condition label: roughly ten-day PBMC culture with coronavirus spike peptide pools or control peptides (ViraFEST assay). CD4+ T cells from unexposed donors were collected before the COVID-19 pandemic (2011-2018). Receptor libraries were prepared by PCR. Sequencing relied on an Illumina iSeq 100. DNA from cultured CD4+ T cells was subjected to TCR sequencing with the Oncomine TCR Beta short-read assay at the Johns Hopkins FTIC core. TCRdb reran the public reads through fastp at Q25 and MiXCR, keeping productive beta chains. Identical CDR3 protein sequences are pooled into one entry, listed with their most common genes and DNA. The sample contains about 3,600 distinct CDR3 sequences, roughly 23% of them found a single time. The top ten clones comprise roughly 15% of the sample.

Antigens of these TCRs are unknown. The sample comprised CD4+ T cells from blood, cultured in vitro. The receptors shown here come from a human donor in good health.

This clonotype is medium-sized by share. The chain has TRBV19 and TRBJ2-7; unclear D gene. Germline CDR1 is LNHDA and CDR2 is SQIVND (reference sequence). Trimming pared 3 bases from V and 3 bases from J, leaving 15 bases between. The CDR3 runs 15 residues. CDR3 amino acids: CASSIGGSKSYEQYF. The DNA for the CDR3 is TGTGCCAGTAGTATCGGTGGCAGTAAAAGCTACGAGCAGTACTTC.

This clonotype was seen only a few times. The V gene is TRBV7-9, the J gene TRBJ2-7, with TRBD2 matching 14 bases. The CDR3 totals 16 residues. Trimming at V came to 3 bases and at J to 0 bases, leaving 1 base not matched to a gene. Germline CDR1 reads SEHNR; CDR2 reads FQNEAQ (reference sequence). The CDR3 sequence: CASSFGTSGGSYEQYF. DNA of the CDR3: TGTGCCAGCAGCTTCGGGACTAGCGGGGGCTCCTACGAGCAGTACTTC. The variable domain in full, with the rest retrieved from reference TRBV7-9 and TRBJ2-7, is DTGVSQNPRHKITKRGQNVTFRCDPISEHNRLYWYRQTLGQGPEFLTYFQNEAQLEKSRLLSDRFSAERPKGSFSTLEIQRTEQGDSAMYLCASSFGTSGGSYEQYFGPGTRLTVT.

There are a few counts of this clonotype. The chain links TRBV15 to TRBJ1-5; D might be TRBD1 (5 bases). Trimming shortened V by 4 bases and J by 7 bases, and 14 bases separated the two germline ends. Per germline, CDR1 LNHNV and CDR2 YYDKDF (reference sequence). The CDR3 consists of 14 residues. The CDR3 DNA follows: TGTGCCACCAGCAAGATGCAGGGAGGGCAGCCCCAGCATTTT. Its protein product is CATSKMQGGQPQHF.

This clonotype counts as large. CDR3: CASTPRPAGAAGELFF. The CDR3 DNA reads TGTGCCAGCACCCCTCGTCCGGCGGGGGCTGCCGGGGAGCTGTTTTTT. The V call is TRBV6-1, the J call TRBJ2-2; D possibly corresponds to TRBD2 (7 bases). Deletions cut 7 bases from V and 6 bases from J, with 21 bases between. The germline V gene has CDR1 MNHNS and CDR2 SASEGT. The CDR3 sequence is 16 residues long.

The rearrangement links TRBV28 to TRBJ2-1, with a weak D call TRBD1 (7 bases). This CDR3 region has 15 residues. Germline V CDR1 and CDR2: MDHEN, SYDVKM. Trimming took off 6 bases at V and 4 bases at J, with 16 bases between the two ends. The CDR3, as DNA: TGTGCCAGCAGCTTAGGGGGGACAGTTTACAATGAGCAGTTCTTC. This encodes CASSLGGTVYNEQFF. Based on the CDR3 plus reference TRBV28 and TRBJ2-1, the full variable domain is DVKVTQSSRYLVKRTGEKVFLECVQDMDHENMFWYRQDPGLGLRLIYFSYDVKMKEKGDIPEGYSVSREKKERFSLILESASTNQTSMYLCASSLGGTVYNEQFFGPGTRLTVL.

V gene TRBV24-1 combines with J gene TRBJ2-7; tentatively, D is TRBD1 or TRBD2 (5 bases each). CDR1 and CDR2 from the germline V gene are KGHDR and SFDVKD. This CDR3 region has 14 residues. V was trimmed by 8 bases and J by 4 bases, leaving 17 bases between them. The chain's CDR3 is CATIGGGPSYEQYF. The CDR3 coding sequence is TGTGCCACCATTGGGGGTGGACCCTCTTACGAGCAGTACTTC.

V gene TRBV19 combines with J gene TRBJ1-1; the D gene is possibly TRBD1 (5 bases). CDR3 size: 13 residues. From germline, CDR1 is LNHDA and CDR2 SQIVND (reference sequence). The V end was cut by 0 bases, the J end by 5 bases, with 7 bases between. The CDR3 nucleotides are TGTGCCAGTAGTATAGACGGGGGGACTGAAGCTTTCTTT. This gives the protein CASSIDGGTEAFF.

The chain is built from TRBV5-1 and TRBJ2-2; maybe TRBD1 (5 bases). CDR1 SGHRS and CDR2 YFSETQ come from the germline V gene. V lost 4 bases, J lost 6 bases, and 16 bases lay in between. The CDR3 has 15 residues. This CDR3 reads CASSLDTRNAGELFF. The CDR3 coding sequence is TGCGCCAGCAGCCTGGACACGCGTAACGCCGGGGAGCTGTTTTTT.